This TCR beta chain is from a study of blood T cells in healthy people across ages. Worth noting for this clonotype: Its antigen is undetermined.

Broader study findings: The fall in TCR beta diversity per million T cells was roughly linear with age.

Healthy Caucasian individuals from Russia aged about 6 to 90 served as donors. A J-beta primer mix and a sample-barcoded 5' primer were used in a second PCR of roughly 7 to 12 cycles. Researchers report that each sample yielded at least 3 million CDR3-containing paired-end reads. TCRdb re-derived calls from the 5' RACE reads in MiXCR, one entry per CDR3 protein. The data hold around 780,000 distinct CDR3 sequences, with around 24% observed a single time. These data were also filed under a second study, of T cells of mothers and their children. That study adds: It was found that thymic selection shapes TCR recombination output similarly in related and unrelated pairs.

This TCR derives from a boy aged 5-17 years in good health. The specimen was blood.

The CDR3 spells CSVEDLKGSSYEQYF. DNA of the CDR3: TGCAGCGTTGAAGATCTTAAGGGCAGCTCCTACGAGCAGTACTTC. The rearrangement joins TRBV29-1 to TRBJ2-7; no definite D call. Between the trimmed V and J ends, which lost 0 bases and 0 bases, there was a span of 12 bases. Germline assignment: CDR1 SQVTM and CDR2 ANQGSEA. The CDR3 contains 15 residues.